This T cell receptor beta chain was sequenced during a study of identical twins. Notes on the study in general: Conclusions rested on cross-sectional statistics rather than following the same donors.

This clonotype was found a few times. Its antigen is unidentified. TCRdb reanalysed the 5' RACE reads using MiXCR and keeps one entry per CDR3 protein. Among roughly 220,000 distinct CDR3 sequences, 5.5% to 7.5% were seen once, and the ten largest hold approximately 15%. The same specimen was also included in a second study, on T cells expressing NK-cell markers. This second study says: One of the eight sequenced donors was seronegative, whereas the other seven were HCMV-seropositive.

The sequenced sample consisted of CD8+ T cells sorted from blood. The origin of this receptor is a woman under 30 in good health.

CDR3 coding DNA: TGTGCCAGCAGAGACGGACGGAAGACTTTCTTT. Amino acids: CASRDGRKTFF. The genes are TRBV12-3 or TRBV12-4 and TRBJ1-1; D ambiguous. CDR3 length: 11 amino acids. Trimming left V 6 bases short and J 12 bases short, with 14 bases between.